The 29 T cell receptor beta chains in this list originate from one sample, sequenced in a study of blood T cell repertoires in COVID-19. Repertoires were generated with immunoSEQ multiplex PCR, while TCRdb's copy carries only in-frame clones and drops some. The table shows about 380,000 clones, with about 90% occurring only once. The source material was PBMCs or T cells enriched from blood (not recorded which). These receptors were obtained from a woman in her thirties who had recovered from COVID-19.

This rearrangement joins TRBV28 to TRBJ1-1; tentatively, D is TRBD1 (6 bases). V lost 6 bases to trimming and J lost 3 bases, with 14 bases between them. The CDR3 is 14 residues long. Germline CDR1 is MDHEN and CDR2 is SYDVKM. The CDR3 spells CASSSPGGHTEAFF. The DNA for the CDR3 is TGTGCCAGCAGCTCTCCGGGGGGGCACACTGAAGCTTTCTTT.

V gene TRBV30 combines with J gene TRBJ2-7; D perhaps matches TRBD1 (5 bases). CDR1 GTSNPN and CDR2 SVGIG come from the germline V gene (reference sequence). There are 13 residues in the CDR3. Trimming pared 0 bases from V and 1 base from J, leaving 7 bases between. The CDR3 nucleotides are TGTGCCTGGAGTGTAGCAGGGTCCTACGAGCAGTACTTC. It yields the protein CAWSVAGSYEQYF.

J is TRBJ2-7 and V is TRBV4-1, with a weak D call TRBD2 (5 bases). Looked up from germline, CDR1 is MGHRA and CDR2 is YSYEKL. Trimming stripped 0 bases from V and 1 base from J, with 16 bases between. The CDR3 length is 17 residues. CDR3 nucleotide sequence: TGCGCCAGCAGCCAAGATCAAGAGGCTGGACTGTCCTACGAGCAGTACTTC. Translation gives CASSQDQEAGLSYEQYF.

V and J are TRBV5-1 and TRBJ1-3; no clear D gene. The germline CDR1 and CDR2 sequences are SGHRS and YFSETQ. The CDR3 spans 15 residues. Trimming pared 0 bases from V and 3 bases from J, leaving 10 bases between. In DNA, the CDR3 is TGCGCCAGCAGCTTGGAATCGGTTGGTGGAAACACCATATATTTT. Translated, it gives CASSLESVGGNTIYF.

V is TRBV10-2 and J is TRBJ2-7; 7 bases map to TRBD1. The junction had 8 bases not matched to a gene; V was cut back by 6 bases and J by 3 bases. The CDR3 totals 14 residues. Germline CDR1 WSHSY, CDR2 SAAADI. For the CDR3, the DNA is TGCGCCAGCAGGCCGGGACAGAATCTCTACGAGCAGTACTTC. It specifies CASRPGQNLYEQYF.

The J gene is TRBJ2-2, the V gene TRBV18, with 7 bases matching TRBD1. Germline CDR1 is KGHSH and CDR2 is LQKENI. The CDR3 extends over 15 amino acids. Unmatched junction bases numbered 4, after V lost 5 bases and J lost 1 base. The CDR3 reads CASSSGQRNTGELFF. As DNA, the CDR3 is TGTGCCAGCTCATCGGGACAGCGGAACACCGGGGAGCTGTTTTTT. The whole variable domain, remainder taken from reference TRBV18 and TRBJ2-2, is NAGVMQNPRHLVRRRGQEARLRCSPMKGHSHVYWYRQLPEEGLKFMVYLQKENIIDESGMPKERFSAEFPKEGPSILRIQQVVRGDSAAYFCASSSGQRNTGELFFGEGSRLTVL.

This chain connects TRBV7-6 to TRBJ2-2; D gene uncertain. The germline CDR1 and CDR2 sequences are SGHVS and FNYEAQ. The V and J ends lost 5 bases and 2 bases respectively, with 6 bases between them. The CDR3 runs 13 residues. CDR3 bases: TGTGCCAGCAGCAGAGGAAACACCGGGGAGCTGTTTTTT. This encodes CASSRGNTGELFF. The full variable domain, with the rest looked up from reference TRBV7-6 and TRBJ2-2, is GAGVSQSPRYKVTKRGQDVALRCDPISGHVSLYWYRQALGQGPEFLTYFNYEAQQDKSGLPNDRFSAERPEGSISTLTIQRTEQRDSAMYRCASSRGNTGELFFGEGSRLTVL.

This clone was recorded once. The V and J genes are TRBV5-1 and TRBJ1-1; D possibly corresponds to TRBD1 (5 bases). Trimming stripped 4 bases from V and 6 bases from J, with 16 bases between. Germline V lookup: CDR1 SGHRS, CDR2 YFSETQ. This CDR3 is built from 14 residues. The DNA for the CDR3 is TGCGCCAGCAGCGGACACCGAGATAGGTCTGAAGCTTTCTTT. It translates to CASSGHRDRSEAFF.

This clone came up a few times. This chain uses TRBV18 with TRBJ1-6; 7 bases match TRBD1. Germline trimming cut 2 bases from V and 7 bases from J; bases unmatched to any gene: 2. Germline V lookup: CDR1 KGHSH, CDR2 LQKENI. The CDR3 is 14 residues long. CDR3 amino acids: CASSPIGGNSPLHF. CDR3 nucleotides: TGTGCCAGCTCACCAATAGGGGGCAATTCACCCCTCCACTTT.

V gene TRBV14 combines with J gene TRBJ1-6, with TRBD1 as a possible D gene (5 bases). Germline V gene lookup returns CDR1 SGHDN and CDR2 FVKESK. Trimming took 5 bases from V and 6 from J, leaving 14 bases between them. The CDR3 runs 15 residues. The CDR3 bases are TGTGCCAGCAGCTTCGACAGTTACGCTAATTCACCCCTCCACTTT. This sequence encodes CASSFDSYANSPLHF.

This chain joins TRBV28 and TRBJ1-2, with TRBD1 matching 8 bases. V shed 6 bases, J shed 6 bases, and the junction held 6 bases outside the gene matches. Germline CDR1 is MDHEN and CDR2 is SYDVKM. This CDR3 region has 13 residues. As DNA, the CDR3 is TGTGCCAGCAGACGTGGACAGGGAGATGGCTACACCTTC. This translates into CASRRGQGDGYTF.

J is TRBJ1-5 and V is TRBV24-1; D not certain. The germline V gene has CDR1 KGHDR and CDR2 SFDVKD. The CDR3 is 13 amino acids. Trimming left V 6 bases short and J 3 bases short, with 8 bases between. CDR3 DNA: TGTGCCACCAGTTCCGGTTACAATCAGCCCCAGCATTTT. Translated: CATSSGYNQPQHF.

This rearrangement joins TRBV7-8 to TRBJ1-5; TRBD1 is a possible D gene (6 bases). Trimming left V 9 bases short and J 3 bases short, with 9 bases between. This CDR3 has 12 residues. The germline V gene has CDR1 SGHVS and CDR2 FQNEAQ. This chain's CDR3 is CASGGPNQPQHF. The CDR3 nucleotides read TGTGCCAGTGGGGGCCCCAATCAGCCCCAGCATTTT.

The DNA of the CDR3 is TGTGCCAGCTCACCACTTTCGAAGACAAGGGGCACCTACGAGCAGTACTTC. Translated: CASSPLSKTRGTYEQYF. J is TRBJ2-7 and V is TRBV18; TRBD1 might be the D (5 bases). Germline V gives CDR1 KGHSH, CDR2 LQKENI. V dropped 1 base and J dropped 2 bases, with 18 bases sitting between them. The CDR3 loop spans 17 amino acids. Full variable domain (missing parts from reference TRBV18 and TRBJ2-7): NAGVMQNPRHLVRRRGQEARLRCSPMKGHSHVYWYRQLPEEGLKFMVYLQKENIIDESGMPKERFSAEFPKEGPSILRIQQVVRGDSAAYFCASSPLSKTRGTYEQYFGPGTRLTVT.

The chain joins TRBV6-2 or TRBV6-3 to TRBJ2-5; the D is unclear. CDR1 is MNHEY and CDR2 is SVGEGT in the germline V gene. V lost 4 bases, J lost 4 bases, and 4 bases lay in between. The CDR3 has 11 amino acids. CDR3: CASSSGETQYF. The CDR3 nucleotides read TGTGCCAGCAGTTCAGGAGAGACCCAGTACTTC.

The rearrangement joins TRBV3-1 (or the pseudogene TRBV3-2) to TRBJ2-3; 9 nucleotides agree with TRBD1. The germline V gene encodes CDR1 LGHDT and CDR2 YNNKEL (reference sequence). The CDR3 length is 16 residues. With V trimmed by 2 bases and J by 3 bases, 6 bases remained unmatched. CDR3 in amino acids: CASSQRVGQGTDTQYF. For the CDR3, the DNA is TGTGCCAGCAGCCAAAGGGTGGGACAGGGAACAGATACGCAGTATTTT.

This chain joins TRBV5-1 and TRBJ1-5, with 7 positions matching TRBD1. The CDR3 consists of 14 residues. Germline CDR1 and CDR2: SGHRS and YFSETQ. V shed 4 bases, J shed 6 bases, and the junction held 7 bases outside the gene matches. CDR3 coding DNA: TGCGCCAGCAGCCCTCGGACAGGCAGTCAGCCCCAGCATTTT. As protein: CASSPRTGSQPQHF.

V gene TRBV19 combines with J gene TRBJ1-1, with 8 bases lining up with TRBD1. V lost 5 bases to trimming and J lost 6 bases; unmatched junction nucleotides: 11. The V gene's germline CDR1 is LNHDA and CDR2 SQIVND (reference sequence). The CDR3 spans 15 residues. The CDR3 region has the DNA TGTGCCAGTAGTCTACAGGGGGGGGAGACCGCTGAAGCTTTCTTT. It codes for CASSLQGGETAEAFF.

The gene calls are TRBV7-8 and TRBJ1-5, with D possibly matching TRBD1 (6 bases). CDR1 is SGHVS, CDR2 FQNEAQ, per germline. Between the trimmed V and J ends, which lost 1 base and 4 bases, there was a span of 14 bases. CDR3 size: 16 residues. The CDR3 region has the DNA TGTGCCAGCAGCTTAGTCCCAGGGGTACGAAATCAGCCCCAGCATTTT. Its translation: CASSLVPGVRNQPQHF.

V gene TRBV23-1 combines with J gene TRBJ1-1; D unresolved. TRBV23-1 is noted as an ORF with a role that remains uncertain. V lost 3 bases, J lost 1 base, and 9 bases lay in between. This CDR3 is built from 14 residues. The CDR3 region has the DNA TGCGCCAGCAGTCAGGAGGGAGCGAACACTGAAGCTTTCTTT. Residues: CASSQEGANTEAFF.

The rearrangement uses TRBV7-2 and TRBJ2-3; perhaps TRBD1 as D (6 bases). The CDR3 runs 13 residues. CDR1 is SGHTA and CDR2 is FQGNSA in the germline V gene. The V and J ends lost 1 base and 8 bases respectively, with 10 bases between them. The CDR3 protein is CASSLVTGGTQYF. The CDR3 DNA reads as TGTGCCAGCAGCTTAGTGACAGGAGGTACGCAGTATTTT.

V and J are TRBV14 and TRBJ1-2; D is unresolved. The V end lost 4 bases, the J end lost 2 bases, and 8 bases lay between the germline ends. Germline CDR1 reads SGHDN; CDR2 reads FVKESK. This CDR3 comprises 13 residues. Here the CDR3 reads CASSLRGNYGYTF. CDR3 sequence (DNA): TGTGCCAGCAGCCTCCGGGGAAACTATGGCTACACCTTC.

This clone has just one count. This chain connects TRBV5-1 to TRBJ2-5; 14 nucleotides line up with TRBD2. This CDR3 has 18 residues. V lost 1 base and J lost 5; bases outside the gene matches: 10. Germline loops: CDR1 SGHRS, CDR2 YFSETQ. This chain's CDR3 is CASSLLTSGRANEETQYF. The CDR3 DNA is TGCGCCAGCAGCTTGTTGACTAGCGGGAGGGCGAACGAGGAGACCCAGTACTTC.

This clone was seen just once. The V call is TRBV4-2, the J call TRBJ2-3; 8 bases agree with TRBD2. Germline-derived CDR1 and CDR2 are LGHNA and YNFKEQ. The CDR3 covers 16 residues. After removal of 1 base from V and 2 bases from J, the junction contained 5 bases not matched to a gene. CDR3 region: CASSQGRGGPTDTQYF. CDR3 coding DNA: TGTGCCAGCAGCCAAGGTCGGGGGGGGCCCACAGATACGCAGTATTTT.

The rearrangement uses TRBV7-3 and TRBJ2-1; 8 bases fit TRBD2. Looked up from germline, CDR1 is SGHTA and CDR2 is FQGTGA. V dropped 0 bases and J dropped 9; count of bases not matched to a gene: 7. The CDR3 runs to 15 residues. Here the CDR3 reads CASSLTRLAIGEQFF. CDR3 nucleotides: TGTGCCAGCAGCTTAACGAGACTAGCGATTGGTGAGCAGTTCTTC.

The rearrangement uses TRBV9 and TRBJ1-2, with 10 bases lining up with TRBD1. CDR3 length equals 17 residues. V lost 8 bases, J lost 5 bases, and 18 bases stayed unmatched. Per the germline V gene, CDR1 is SGDLS and CDR2 is YYNGEE. The CDR3 nucleotides are TGTGCCAGTCAGGAGGACAGGGGGGACCTCCCCTTATATGGCTACACCTTC. It is translated as CASQEDRGDLPLYGYTF.

The rearrangement joins TRBV4-1 to TRBJ2-1, with 7 bases identical to TRBD2. J gave up 10 bases and V 0 bases, and 9 bases lay outside the gene matches. In germline, CDR1 is MGHRA, CDR2 YSYEKL. The CDR3 runs 15 residues. CDR3 sequence: CASSQDNGSGREQFF. CDR3 coding DNA: TGCGCCAGCAGCCAAGATAATGGTAGCGGGCGCGAGCAGTTCTTC.

CDR3 in amino acids: CASKDSYQETQYF. In DNA, the CDR3 is TGTGCCAGCAAGGACTCCTACCAAGAGACCCAGTACTTC. The chain has TRBV27 and TRBJ2-5; TRBD2 is a possible D gene (5 bases). Trimming shortened V by 7 bases and J by 0 bases, and 9 bases separated the two germline ends. The CDR3 is made up of 13 amino acids. Germline values: CDR1 MNHEY, CDR2 SMNVEV (reference sequence).

The rearrangement uses TRBV2 and TRBJ2-1; TRBD2 agrees at 12 bases. CDR1 is SNHLY, CDR2 FYNNEI, per germline. The J segment lost 9 bases and the V segment lost 6 bases, leaving 9 bases of the junction unmatched. The CDR3 spans 15 residues. The CDR3 sequence: CASSLASGGASEQFF. The CDR3 DNA is TGTGCCAGCAGCCTCGCTAGCGGGGGGGCCAGTGAGCAGTTCTTC. Complete variable domain (other parts from reference TRBV2 and TRBJ2-1): EPEVTQTPSHQVTQMGQEVILRCVPISNHLYFYWYRQILGQKVEFLVSFYNNEISEKSEIFDDQFSVERPDGSNFTLKIRSTKLEDSAMYFCASSLASGGASEQFFGPGTRLTVL.